Each of the 8 T cell receptor beta chains below was sequenced from the same sample in a study of blood T cell repertoires in COVID-19. Measured with immunoSEQ multiplex PCR; TCRdb has only the in-frame clones, and not every one. The sample consists of around 40,000 clones, approximately 92% of them appearing once. Material for sequencing was peripheral blood. These receptors were taken from a man younger than 45 with active or convalescent COVID-19.

This clone occurred once. The rearrangement uses TRBV9 and TRBJ2-1, with TRBD1 identical over 8 bases. In germline, CDR1 is SGDLS, CDR2 YYNGEE. The CDR3 is 14 residues long. V was pared by 0 bases and J by 10 bases, with 6 bases of the junction left unmatched. Written as DNA, the CDR3 is TGTGCCAGCAGCGTAGGTAACAGGGGGAACGAGCAGTTCTTC. Translation: CASSVGNRGNEQFF.

The chain recombines TRBV27 with TRBJ2-5; 8 positions agree with TRBD2. The CDR3 has 15 residues. Trimming took 0 bases from V and 6 from J; bases not matched to a gene: 6. Germline V gene lookup returns CDR1 MNHEY and CDR2 SMNVEV (reference sequence). CDR3 coding DNA: TGTGCCAGCAGTTTATCCGGGGGGGCCGGTAAGACCCAGTACTTC. Residues: CASSLSGGAGKTQYF.

The rearrangement links TRBV19 to TRBJ1-1; tentative D call: TRBD1 (6 bases). CDR1 LNHDA and CDR2 SQIVND come from the germline V gene (reference sequence). The CDR3 sequence is 15 residues long. The V end lost 0 bases, the J end lost 5 bases, and 13 bases lay between the germline ends. The CDR3: CASSIDPGERTEAFF. The CDR3 region has the DNA TGTGCCAGTAGTATAGATCCAGGGGAAAGGACTGAAGCTTTCTTT.

The chain combines TRBV7-2 with TRBJ2-6, with 8 bases identical to TRBD2. Trimming at V came to 2 bases and at J to 0 bases, leaving 9 bases not matched to a gene. This CDR3 spans 19 amino acids. Germline CDR1 SGHTA, CDR2 FQGNSA. The CDR3 protein is CASSLQGGGGPSGANVLTF. The DNA for the CDR3 is TGTGCCAGCAGCTTACAAGGAGGCGGGGGGCCCTCTGGGGCCAACGTCCTGACTTTC.

The J gene is TRBJ1-5, the V gene TRBV6-6; TRBD1 aligns across 9 bases. J was trimmed by 6 bases and V by 7 bases; bases with no gene match: 10. The germline gives CDR1 MNHNY, CDR2 SVGAGI (reference sequence). The CDR3 consists of 15 residues. This CDR3 reads CASTEQTGGFQPQHF. CDR3 coding DNA: TGTGCCAGCACCGAACAAACAGGGGGCTTTCAGCCCCAGCATTTT.

The chain recombines TRBV5-5 with TRBJ2-3; 9 bases are a match to TRBD1. Germline V lookup: CDR1 SGHKS, CDR2 YYEKEE (reference sequence). Trimming cost V 2 bases and J 3 bases; bases outside gene matches: 10. The CDR3 is made up of 17 amino acids. The CDR3 reads CASSLRGTGKATDTQYF. The CDR3 DNA reads TGTGCCAGCAGCTTACGTGGGACAGGGAAAGCAACAGATACGCAGTATTTT. Looking up the rest from reference TRBV5-5 and TRBJ2-3 gives the full variable domain: DAGVTQSPTHLIKTRGQQVTLRCSPISGHKSVSWYQQVLGQGPQFIFQYYEKEERGRGNFPDRFSARQFPNYSSELNVNALLLGDSALYLCASSLRGTGKATDTQYFGPGTRLTVL.

This rearrangement joins TRBV2 to TRBJ1-1; the D gene is possibly TRBD1 (6 bases). Trimming took 6 bases from V and 6 from J, leaving 20 bases between them. The CDR3 runs 15 residues. Germline CDR1 and CDR2: SNHLY and FYNNEI. Written as DNA, the CDR3 is TGTGCCAGCAGGGGAACCACAGGGAGTGTGGCTGAAGCTTTCTTT. As protein: CASRGTTGSVAEAFF.

The genes are TRBV7-8 and TRBJ1-2; TRBD1 matches at 10 bases. Per the germline V gene, CDR1 is SGHVS and CDR2 is FQNEAQ. There are 13 residues in the CDR3. J gave up 4 bases and V 8 bases, and 4 bases lay outside the gene matches. The CDR3 nucleotides read TGTGCCAGCGGAGACAGGGGGCTCTATGGCTACACCTTC. Translating gives CASGDRGLYGYTF. Variable domain in full (rest from reference TRBV7-8 and TRBJ1-2): GAGVSQSPRYKVAKRGQDVALRCDPISGHVSLFWYQQALGQGPEFLTYFQNEAQLDKSGLPSDRFFAERPEGSVSTLKIQRTQQEDSAVYLCASGDRGLYGYTFGSGTRLTVV.